Sequencing of this T cell receptor beta chain was carried out in a study of blood T cell repertoires in COVID-19. Across the study: Whether acute or convalescent, the COVID-19 samples came from the United States, Italy and Spain. T cells, B-cell-depleted T cells, or PBMCs provided the cDNA or gDNA that served as material.

CDR1 SGHAT and CDR2 FQNNGV come from the germline V gene. The trim removed 4 bases at V and 3 bases at J, leaving 6 bases unmatched. This CDR3 is 17 amino acids long. Authors' data handling: Nucleated cell counts were estimated from reference gene primer amplification. Generated by immunoSEQ multiplex PCR, the TCRdb table keeps only in-frame clones and is missing some. That table is the source of V, J and clone size, and D and trimming were worked out from the DNA. Of under 200,000 clones listed, about 87% are singletons. This TCR derives from a man aged 35-49 years with active or convalescent COVID-19. The sequenced sample consisted of peripheral blood. The chain employs TRBV11-2 and TRBJ2-1; 13 nucleotides align to TRBD2. In DNA, the CDR3 is TGTGCCAGCAGCTCTCGGACTAGCGGGGGCCTCTACAATGAGCAGTTCTTC. Amino acids: CASSSRTSGGLYNEQFF.